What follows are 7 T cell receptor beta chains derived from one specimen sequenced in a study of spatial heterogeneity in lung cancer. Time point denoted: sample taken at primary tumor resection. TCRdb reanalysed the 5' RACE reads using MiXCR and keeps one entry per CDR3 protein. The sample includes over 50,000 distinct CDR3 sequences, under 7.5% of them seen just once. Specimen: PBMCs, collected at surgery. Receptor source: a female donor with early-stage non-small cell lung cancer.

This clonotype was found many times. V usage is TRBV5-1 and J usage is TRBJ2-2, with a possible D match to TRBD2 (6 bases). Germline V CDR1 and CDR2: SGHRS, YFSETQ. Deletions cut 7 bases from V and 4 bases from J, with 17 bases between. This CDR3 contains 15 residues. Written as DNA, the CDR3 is TGCGCCAGCCGGACGGTAGCGGCACTCACCGGGGAGCTGTTTTTT. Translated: CASRTVAALTGELFF.

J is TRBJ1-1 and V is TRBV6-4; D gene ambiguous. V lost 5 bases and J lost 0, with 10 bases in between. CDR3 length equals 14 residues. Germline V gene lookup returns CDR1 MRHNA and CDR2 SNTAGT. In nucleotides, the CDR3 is TGTGCCAGCAGTCCGACGGGAATGAACACTGAAGCTTTCTTT. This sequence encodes CASSPTGMNTEAFF.

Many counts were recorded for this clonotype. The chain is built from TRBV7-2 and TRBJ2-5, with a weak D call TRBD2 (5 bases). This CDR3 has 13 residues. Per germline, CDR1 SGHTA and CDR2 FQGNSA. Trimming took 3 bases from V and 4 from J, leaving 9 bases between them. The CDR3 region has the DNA TGTGCCAGCAGCTTCCCCGGAGGAGAGACCCAGTACTTC. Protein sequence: CASSFPGGETQYF.

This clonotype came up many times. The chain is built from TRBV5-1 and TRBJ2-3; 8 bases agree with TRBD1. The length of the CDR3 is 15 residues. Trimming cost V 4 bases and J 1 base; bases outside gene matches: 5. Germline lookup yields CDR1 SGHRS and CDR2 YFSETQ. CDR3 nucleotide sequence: TGCGCCAGCAGCCCAACGGGACAGGGCACAGATACGCAGTATTTT. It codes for CASSPTGQGTDTQYF.

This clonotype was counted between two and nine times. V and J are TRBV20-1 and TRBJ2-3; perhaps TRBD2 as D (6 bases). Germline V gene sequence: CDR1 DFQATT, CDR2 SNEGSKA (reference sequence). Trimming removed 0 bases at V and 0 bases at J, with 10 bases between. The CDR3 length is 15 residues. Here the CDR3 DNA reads TGCAGTGCTAGAGAGGGAGGACATAGCACAGATACGCAGTATTTT. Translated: CSAREGGHSTDTQYF.

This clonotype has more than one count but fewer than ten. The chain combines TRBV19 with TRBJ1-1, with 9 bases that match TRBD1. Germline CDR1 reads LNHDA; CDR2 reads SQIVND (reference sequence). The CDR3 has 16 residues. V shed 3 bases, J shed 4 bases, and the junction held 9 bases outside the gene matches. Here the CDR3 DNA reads TGTGCCAGTAGTATGGGGACCGGGACAGGGTCCACTGAAGCTTTCTTT. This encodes CASSMGTGTGSTEAFF.

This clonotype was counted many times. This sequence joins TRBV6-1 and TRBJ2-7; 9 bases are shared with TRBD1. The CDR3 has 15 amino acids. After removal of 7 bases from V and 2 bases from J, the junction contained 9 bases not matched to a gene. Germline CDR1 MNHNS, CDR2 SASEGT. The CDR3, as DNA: TGTGCCAGCACTTCTCCCGGGACAGGGCCCTACGAGCAGTACTTC. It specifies CASTSPGTGPYEQYF.